This T cell receptor beta chain stems from a study of T cell responses to AZD1222 COVID-19 vaccine. The germline V gene has CDR1 LGHNA and CDR2 YNFKEQ. V was pared by 2 bases and J by 0 bases, with 11 bases between. The length of the CDR3 is 16 residues. Turning to this clone: Antigen unknown.

Data came from immunoSEQ multiplex PCR; TCRdb stores just in-frame clones and leaves some out. The sample has 150,000 or so clones; around 91% are singletons. Study-wide findings and caveats: White British people made up most donors, females outnumbered males, and clonal diversity was possibly underestimated. Repertoire sampling happened only post peak T cell response. Unmutated variant regions are reportedly targeted by nearly half of spike-specific TCRs.

The specimen comprised peripheral blood, sampled 28 days after the second AZD1222 dose. This clonotype was sampled from an adult who received the AZD1222 COVID-19 vaccine. The V gene is TRBV4-2, the J gene TRBJ1-3; tentatively, D is TRBD1 (5 bases). Written as DNA, the CDR3 is TGTGCCAGCAGCCAATCGACAGCAAACTCTGGAAACACCATATATTTT. Translation: CASSQSTANSGNTIYF.